This T cell receptor (beta chain) was found in a study of blood T cell repertoires in COVID-19. Overall study: The analysed material was cDNA or gDNA that came from T cells, B-cell-depleted T cells, or PBMCs.

V gave up 0 bases and J gave up 7 bases, with 18 bases separating them. The germline V gene has CDR1 LNHNV and CDR2 YYDKDF (reference sequence). The CDR3 totals 16 residues. Original analysis: The authors estimated nucleated cell counts from reference gene primer amplification. Some clones are missing from TCRdb's copy, which holds only in-frame ones; the method was immunoSEQ multiplex PCR. V, J and clone size reflect that table, while D and trimming were determined from the DNA. This sample carries tens of thousands of clones, 85% to 90% of them seen once, and the ten largest clones take around 7.7%.

This chain uses TRBV15 with TRBJ1-1, with a possible D match to TRBD1 (6 bases). This TCR was sampled from a human donor with active COVID-19. The donor label of this sample is uncertain. The sequenced material came from peripheral blood. Here the CDR3 DNA reads TGTGCCACCAGCAGAGAGCAGGGGCGAACTGGGGGTGAAGCTTTCTTT. It codes for CATSREQGRTGGEAFF.